The 5 T cell receptor beta chains below come from one sample, sequenced in a study of blood T cell repertoires in COVID-19. Profiled with immunoSEQ multiplex PCR; TCRdb holds only in-frame clones, not every one. The sample holds about 500,000 clones, 87% seen once. The source material was PBMCs or T cells enriched from blood (not recorded which). These receptor sequences come from a woman aged 18-29 years who had recovered from COVID-19.

CDR3 protein: CASSPNAGVGEAFF. In DNA, the CDR3 is TGTGCCAGCAGCCCCAACGCCGGGGTGGGCGAAGCTTTCTTT. This chain connects TRBV21-1 to TRBJ1-1. TRBV21-1 is assigned pseudogene status. The CDR3 is 14 residues long.

This chain joins TRBV19 and TRBJ1-5; D is unclear. Trimming removed 4 bases from V and 6 bases from J, with 10 bases in between. This CDR3 region has 13 residues. CDR1 is LNHDA and CDR2 is SQIVND in the germline V gene (reference sequence). The DNA of the CDR3 is TGTGCCAGTAGTAGGGCAGTAGGTCAGCCCCAGCATTTT. Encoded protein: CASSRAVGQPQHF.

This sequence joins TRBV7-8 and TRBJ1-6; possible D gene TRBD1, 5 bases. CDR3 length: 15 residues. Germline-derived CDR1 and CDR2 are SGHVS and FQNEAQ. Between the trimmed V and J ends, which lost 4 bases and 14 bases, there was a span of 21 bases. This CDR3 reads CASSSPGVGKEALHF. Here the CDR3 DNA reads TGTGCCAGCAGCTCCCCGGGGGTAGGTAAAGAGGCCCTCCACTTT.

The genes are TRBV5-4 and TRBJ1-2; D is uncertain. The CDR3 loop spans 13 amino acids. Germline assignment: CDR1 SGHNT and CDR2 YYREEE (reference sequence). The V gene lost 2 bases and the J gene lost 1 base, with 6 bases spanning the gap. In nucleotides, the CDR3 is TGTGCCAGCAGCTTTCCAGATAACTATGGCTACACCTTC. Translating it yields CASSFPDNYGYTF.

This rearrangement joins TRBV9 to TRBJ1-2; 7 positions agree with TRBD1. This CDR3 region has 13 residues. The ends lost 5 bases at V and 5 bases at J; junction bases unmatched: 6. Germline values: CDR1 SGDLS, CDR2 YYNGEE. The CDR3 region has the DNA TGTGCCAGCAGTACCGGGACAGCGTATGGCTACACCTTC. Encoded protein: CASSTGTAYGYTF.